The next 29 T cell receptor beta chains were all read from a single sample in a study of T cell responses to AZD1222 COVID-19 vaccine. Data came from immunoSEQ multiplex PCR; TCRdb stores just in-frame clones and leaves some out. The data show more than 75,000 clones, roughly 94% seen once. The sequencing here drew on peripheral blood, taken on day 0 of AZD1222 vaccination. Receptors originate from an adult in good health.

The count of this clone is one. Germline and junction disagree at one end, which may indicate a read error. The chain recombines TRBV28 with TRBJ1-5; the D is unclear. In germline, CDR1 is MDHEN, CDR2 SYDVKM. The CDR3 runs 12 residues. The DNA of the CDR3 is TGCGGGAGCACGTATAGCAATCAGCCCCAGCATTTT. Its translation: CGSTYSNQPQHF.

The chain joins TRBV6-5 to TRBJ2-1; 8 bases map to TRBD2. The length of the CDR3 is 14 residues. Germline assignment: CDR1 MNHEY and CDR2 SVGAGI. V lost 2 bases, J lost 14 bases, and 11 bases stayed unmatched. The CDR3 region is CASSYPTVAGSKFF. CDR3 DNA sequence: TGTGCCAGCAGTTACCCGACCGTAGCGGGAAGCAAGTTCTTC.

CDR3 bases: TGTGCCAGCAGCCCCCTCAGGGACTGGGCTAGGGATGGCTACACCTTC. Translation gives CASSPLRDWARDGYTF. The chain recombines TRBV11-2 with TRBJ1-2, with D maybe TRBD1 (5 bases). Germline V gene sequence: CDR1 SGHAT, CDR2 FQNNGV. The CDR3 contains 16 residues. Trimming cost V 5 bases and J 6 bases, with 22 bases left between them.

The chain has TRBV18 and TRBJ2-1; 9 bases line up with TRBD2. Germline V gives CDR1 KGHSH, CDR2 LQKENI. The CDR3 has 16 amino acids. Losses at the gene ends were 3 bases for V and 7 bases for J; bases not matched to a gene: 10. The CDR3 sequence is CASSPMAGGPGNEQFF. The CDR3 DNA follows: TGTGCCAGCTCACCGATGGCGGGAGGGCCCGGGAATGAGCAGTTCTTC.

The chain recombines TRBV9 with TRBJ2-1, with 7 bases aligning to TRBD2. Germline CDR1 and CDR2: SGDLS and YYNGEE. The V segment lost 7 bases and the J segment 6 bases; nucleotides outside the gene matches: 7. The CDR3 length is 13 residues. For the CDR3, the DNA is TGTGCCAGCGAAAGCGGGGTGGGCAATGAGCAGTTCTTC. Amino acids: CASESGVGNEQFF.

This chain joins TRBV30 and TRBJ2-2; D is undetermined. The length of the CDR3 is 13 residues. Trimming stripped 0 bases from V and 5 bases from J, with 7 bases between. Per the germline V gene, CDR1 is GTSNPN and CDR2 is SVGIG (reference sequence). CDR3 coding DNA: TGTGCCTGGAGTGTGTTGGCGACCGGGGAGCTGTTTTTT. This translates into CAWSVLATGELFF. Variable domain in full (rest from reference TRBV30 and TRBJ2-2): SQTIHQWPATLVQPVGSPLSLECTVEGTSNPNLYWYRQAAGRGLQLLFYSVGIGQISSEVPQNLSASRPQDRQFILSSKKLLLSDSGFYLCAWSVLATGELFFGEGSRLTVL.

This clone was detected only once. The rearrangement links TRBV27 to TRBJ2-7, with 7 bases fitting TRBD2. Germline lookup yields CDR1 MNHEY and CDR2 SMNVEV (reference sequence). V dropped 6 bases and J dropped 7; count of bases not matched to a gene: 12. The CDR3 is 14 amino acids. In DNA form, the CDR3 reads TGTGCCAGCAGCACGTGGTCTAGCGGTGGTGAGCAGTACTTC. The encoded protein is CASSTWSSGGEQYF.

The V and J genes are TRBV28 and TRBJ2-7; possible D gene TRBD2, 5 bases. This CDR3 is 12 amino acids long. V lost 5 bases and J lost 5, with 10 bases in between. Germline V gives CDR1 MDHEN, CDR2 SYDVKM. CDR3 amino acids: CASSLQRDEQYF. CDR3 DNA sequence: TGTGCCAGCAGTCTCCAGAGGGACGAGCAGTACTTC.

The chain links TRBV12-3 or TRBV12-4 to TRBJ1-1, with a tentative D call TRBD1 (5 bases). The CDR3 totals 12 residues. The V gene lost 6 bases and the J gene lost 3 bases, with 8 bases spanning the gap. The CDR3 coding sequence is TGTGCCAGCAGGGACACGTACACTGAAGCTTTCTTT. It yields the protein CASRDTYTEAFF.

The rearrangement links TRBV27 to TRBJ1-2; the D gene is possibly TRBD1 (5 bases). Germline V gene data show CDR1 as MNHEY and CDR2 as SMNVEV (reference sequence). The CDR3 runs to 14 residues. V shed 0 bases and J shed 4 bases, with 9 bases lying between them. The CDR3 DNA reads as TGTGCCAGCAGTTTATCTGCAGGGCTCTATGGCTACACCTTC. This gives the protein CASSLSAGLYGYTF.

The chain links TRBV18 to TRBJ1-2; possibly TRBD1 for D (6 bases). Germline CDR1 and CDR2: KGHSH and LQKENI. The CDR3 is made up of 15 amino acids. With 5 bases removed from V and 6 bases from J, the gap between germline ends came to 19 bases. The CDR3 region has the DNA TGTGCCAGCTCAACATTAGGGGGGCTCGAGAATGGCTACACCTTC. Protein sequence: CASSTLGGLENGYTF.

This rearrangement joins TRBV18 to TRBJ2-1, with 11 bases that match TRBD2. CDR1 and CDR2 (germline): KGHSH, LQKENI. CDR3 length: 16 amino acids. V shed 6 bases, J shed 8 bases, and the junction held 12 bases outside the gene matches. The CDR3 DNA reads TGTGCCAGCTCGCCTACACTAGCGGGAGTTGGCTATGAGCAGTTCTTC. Protein: CASSPTLAGVGYEQFF.

Comment on this clone: Other DNA sequences in this specimen translate into the identical CDR3. The J gene is TRBJ2-7, the V gene TRBV27; 8 nucleotides align to TRBD1. This CDR3 is built from 13 residues. Germline assignment: CDR1 MNHEY and CDR2 SMNVEV (reference sequence). V lost 3 bases to trimming and J lost 6 bases; unmatched junction nucleotides: 4. In DNA, the CDR3 is TGTGCCAGCAGTTTGGGACAGGCGGGCGAGCAGTACTTC. This codes for CASSLGQAGEQYF.

The CDR3 nucleotides are TGTGCCAGCTCACCCCCGGGCGTGGGGGCCTCCGGTGAGCAGTTCTTC. It encodes CASSPPGVGASGEQFF. This chain joins TRBV18 and TRBJ2-1; possible D gene TRBD1, 6 bases. Germline values: CDR1 KGHSH, CDR2 LQKENI. This CDR3 has 16 amino acids. V shed 3 bases and J shed 9 bases, with 21 bases lying between them. Full variable domain (outside the CDR3, taken from reference TRBV18 and TRBJ2-1): NAGVMQNPRHLVRRRGQEARLRCSPMKGHSHVYWYRQLPEEGLKFMVYLQKENIIDESGMPKERFSAEFPKEGPSILRIQQVVRGDSAAYFCASSPPGVGASGEQFFGPGTRLTVL.

The chain joins TRBV28 to TRBJ2-7; 7 bases map to TRBD2. The junction had 6 bases not matched to a gene; V was cut back by 3 bases and J by 1 base. Looked up from germline, CDR1 is MDHEN and CDR2 is SYDVKM. CDR3 length: 15 amino acids. CDR3 nucleotides: TGTGCCAGCAGTTTGTCGGCTAGCGGATCCTACGAGCAGTACTTC. Protein: CASSLSASGSYEQYF.

V and J are TRBV3-1 (or the pseudogene TRBV3-2) and TRBJ1-1; 8 nucleotides line up with TRBD1. The V segment lost 3 bases and the J segment 5 bases; nucleotides outside the gene matches: 5. The CDR3 runs to 14 residues. Germline lookup yields CDR1 LGHDT and CDR2 YNNKEL (reference sequence). CDR3 nucleotide sequence: TGTGCCAGCAGCCATGGACAGGGTGTTACTGAAGCTTTCTTT. Translating gives CASSHGQGVTEAFF.

The rearrangement joins TRBV5-1 to TRBJ2-1; D possibly corresponds to TRBD2 (6 bases). This CDR3 is 16 amino acids long. V lost 4 bases, J lost 0 bases, and 14 bases lay in between. CDR1 and CDR2 from the germline V gene are SGHRS and YFSETQ. CDR3 nucleotides: TGCGCCAGCAGCACACTCAGCGGGCACTCCTACAATGAGCAGTTCTTC. Protein sequence: CASSTLSGHSYNEQFF.

This chain uses TRBV20-1 with TRBJ1-2, with 8 bases lining up with TRBD1. Germline V gene lookup returns CDR1 DFQATT and CDR2 SNEGSKA (reference sequence). The CDR3 length is 17 residues. V gave up 6 bases and J gave up 8 bases; unmatched junction bases: 23. The CDR3 DNA follows: TGCAGTGCGAGTGGTTTTTTGGACAGGGACGTCAGGTCGGGCTACACCTTC. Residues: CSASGFLDRDVRSGYTF.

The chain recombines TRBV5-1 with TRBJ2-3; 9 bases align to TRBD2. The germline gives CDR1 SGHRS, CDR2 YFSETQ. There are 15 residues in the CDR3. V gave up 7 bases and J gave up 0 bases; unmatched junction bases: 6. The CDR3 is CASGRLAASTDTQYF. The DNA of the CDR3 is TGCGCCAGCGGTCGACTAGCGGCTAGCACAGATACGCAGTATTTT.

The chain joins TRBV18 to TRBJ1-2, with D maybe TRBD1 (6 bases). The germline gives CDR1 KGHSH, CDR2 LQKENI. Trimming pared 2 bases from V and 2 bases from J, leaving 21 bases between. The CDR3 length is 18 residues. The DNA for the CDR3 is TGTGCCAGCTCACCAAGGGGAACGGATGACAGGAGCAACTATGGCTACACCTTC. It specifies CASSPRGTDDRSNYGYTF.

The chain links TRBV9 to TRBJ2-2; maybe TRBD1 (6 bases). The CDR3 runs 15 residues. With 0 bases removed from V and 2 bases from J, the gap between germline ends came to 8 bases. Germline loops: CDR1 SGDLS, CDR2 YYNGEE. The CDR3 coding sequence is TGTGCCAGCAGCGTAGTCGGGACAAACACCGGGGAGCTGTTTTTT. Protein sequence: CASSVVGTNTGELFF. Based on the CDR3 plus reference TRBV9 and TRBJ2-2, the full variable domain is DSGVTQTPKHLITATGQRVTLRCSPRSGDLSVYWYQQSLDQGLQFLIQYYNGEERAKGNILERFSAQQFPDLHSELNLSSLELGDSALYFCASSVVGTNTGELFFGEGSRLTVL.

The rearrangement links TRBV2 to TRBJ2-7, with 8 bases aligning to TRBD1. CDR3 length: 13 amino acids. Germline CDR1 and CDR2: SNHLY and FYNNEI. Trimming cost V 6 bases and J 4 bases; bases outside gene matches: 5. This chain's CDR3 is CASRDRQGYEQYF. DNA of the CDR3: TGTGCCAGCAGAGATAGACAGGGGTACGAGCAGTACTTC. The variable domain in full, completed from reference TRBV2 and TRBJ2-7, reads EPEVTQTPSHQVTQMGQEVILRCVPISNHLYFYWYRQILGQKVEFLVSFYNNEISEKSEIFDDQFSVERPDGSNFTLKIRSTKLEDSAMYFCASRDRQGYEQYFGPGTRLTVT.

In its sample, this clone was seen once. The J gene is TRBJ2-1, the V gene TRBV18; D gene ambiguous. V was clipped by 0 bases and J by 6 bases, with 21 bases between them. This CDR3 spans 18 amino acids. In germline, CDR1 is KGHSH, CDR2 LQKENI. The CDR3 protein is CASSPPDSPTGLSNEQFF. In nucleotides, the CDR3 is TGTGCCAGCTCACCACCGGATTCCCCGACGGGCCTGTCCAATGAGCAGTTCTTC.

This chain connects TRBV27 to TRBJ1-5; no clear D. The V gene lost 4 bases and the J gene lost 5 bases, with 18 bases spanning the gap. The CDR3 contains 16 residues. Germline assignment: CDR1 MNHEY and CDR2 SMNVEV (reference sequence). CDR3 nucleotides: TGTGCCAGCAGTTCATCCGGGCTCCTCGGCGATCAGCCCCAGCATTTT. This sequence encodes CASSSSGLLGDQPQHF.

This chain links TRBV28 with TRBJ1-1; TRBD1 matches 11 bases. CDR1 and CDR2 from the germline V gene are MDHEN and SYDVKM. The CDR3 has 16 residues. Trimming at V came to 4 bases and at J to 1 base, leaving 5 bases not matched to a gene. The DNA for the CDR3 is TGTGCCAGCAGTTATCGGACAGGGGGCGGGAACACTGAAGCTTTCTTT. This encodes CASSYRTGGGNTEAFF.

This chain links TRBV10-1 with TRBJ2-7; no definite D call. The length of the CDR3 is 17 residues. In germline, CDR1 is WNHNN, CDR2 SYGVQD (reference sequence). V was shortened by 3 bases and J by 4 bases, with 22 bases between the two germline ends. The CDR3 DNA reads as TGCGCCAGCAGTGATCTACCGTTGGGTACGGTTTATTACGAGCAGTACTTC. Its translation is CASSDLPLGTVYYEQYF.

V is TRBV7-2 and J is TRBJ1-1, with D perhaps matching TRBD1 (6 bases). The length of the CDR3 is 14 residues. The V gene's germline CDR1 is SGHTA and CDR2 FQGNSA. V was shortened by 5 bases and J by 1 base, with 11 bases between the two germline ends. The CDR3: CASSIGTQNTEAFF. In nucleotides, the CDR3 is TGTGCCAGCAGCATCGGGACACAGAACACTGAAGCTTTCTTT. The full variable domain, with the rest looked up from reference TRBV7-2 and TRBJ1-1, is GAGVSQSPSNKVTEKGKDVELRCDPISGHTALYWYRQSLGQGLEFLIYFQGNSAPDKSGLPSDRFSAERTGGSVSTLTIQRTQQEDSAVYLCASSIGTQNTEAFFGQGTRLTVV.

V and J are TRBV7-8 and TRBJ1-5, with D perhaps matching TRBD1 (5 bases). The CDR3 has 17 amino acids. CDR1 is SGHVS and CDR2 is FQNEAQ in the germline V gene. V shed 2 bases and J shed 1 base, with 15 bases lying between them. CDR3 DNA: TGTGCCAGCAGCTTAATGTTCCAGGGTGTGAGCAATCAGCCCCAGCATTTT. This translates into CASSLMFQGVSNQPQHF.

Concerning this clone: Additional DNA sequences in this sample encode the identical CDR3. The rearrangement joins TRBV6-5 to TRBJ2-5; no clear D. V was trimmed by 7 bases and J by 5 bases, leaving 11 bases between them. The CDR3 loop spans 12 amino acids. The germline V gene encodes CDR1 MNHEY and CDR2 SVGAGI. The DNA for the CDR3 is TGTGCCAGCACGGGCAGTCAGGAGACCCAGTACTTC. This codes for CASTGSQETQYF.